A single sample gave rise to the 26 T cell receptor beta chains below, sequenced in a study of blood T cells in healthy people across ages. Through a sample-barcoded 5' primer and a J-beta primer mix, a second PCR was run for roughly 7 to 11 cycles. TCRdb independently ran MiXCR on the 5' RACE reads; one entry per CDR3 protein. The sample lists around 870,000 distinct CDR3 sequences; less than 35% were seen once. The material sequenced was blood. The source of these receptors is a woman at least 80 years old in good health.

The V gene is TRBV7-9, the J gene TRBJ1-5, with unresolved D. Germline V gives CDR1 SEHNR, CDR2 FQNEAQ (reference sequence). Trimming cost V 1 base and J 2 bases, with 6 bases left between them. CDR3 length equals 14 residues. The CDR3, as DNA: TGTGCCAGCAGCTTAGGGGGTTGCAATCAGCCCCAGCATTTT. This sequence encodes CASSLGGCNQPQHF.

This clonotype was counted ten times or more. The chain uses TRBV3-1 and TRBJ1-1; possibly TRBD1 for D (6 bases). Trimming took 3 bases from V and 0 from J, leaving 8 bases between them. Germline V CDR1 and CDR2: LGHDT, YNNKEL (reference sequence). This CDR3 is built from 14 residues. DNA for the CDR3: TGTGCCAGCAGCCAGGGACAACTGAACACTGAAGCTTTCTTT. Translation gives CASSQGQLNTEAFF.

This clonotype has at least ten counts. The chain employs TRBV20-1 and TRBJ1-5; 7 bases match TRBD1. The CDR3 totals 15 residues. Germline V CDR1 and CDR2: DFQATT, SNEGSKA (reference sequence). V was pared by 0 bases and J by 7 bases, with 9 bases of the junction left unmatched. The CDR3 is CSARDRGGEGQPQHF. CDR3 coding DNA: TGCAGTGCTAGAGATAGAGGGGGCGAAGGACAGCCCCAGCATTTT.

This clonotype has more than one count but fewer than ten. This may be a read error: a much more frequent sequence differs by one nucleotide. V and J are TRBV7-2 and TRBJ2-7; D is ambiguous. The CDR3 totals 14 residues. Looked up from germline, CDR1 is SGHTA and CDR2 is FQGNSA. V was trimmed by 0 bases and J by 6 bases, leaving 12 bases between them. Written as DNA, the CDR3 is TGTGCCAGCAGCTTAGCAAGGGCGTGTTCCGAGCAGTACTTC. Translated: CASSLARACSEQYF.

This clonotype was picked up a small number of times. This sequence joins TRBV20-1 and TRBJ1-1, with a tentative D call TRBD1 (6 bases). Germline CDR1 is DFQATT and CDR2 is SNEGSKA (reference sequence). V was cut by 0 bases and J by 2 bases, with 13 bases left in between. The CDR3 is made up of 15 amino acids. The CDR3 DNA is TGCAGTGCTAGAGAGCCCCGCAGGGGAAACACTGAAGCTTTCTTT. This sequence encodes CSAREPRRGNTEAFF.

Many counts were recorded for this clonotype. The chain joins TRBV4-3 to TRBJ1-2; the D gene is possibly TRBD1 (6 bases). V was trimmed by 0 bases and J by 5 bases, leaving 25 bases between them. Germline CDR1 LGHNA, CDR2 YSLEER. The CDR3 spans 19 residues. This chain's CDR3 is CASSQDWGRGTGPRYGYTF. The CDR3 DNA sequence: TGCGCCAGCAGCCAAGATTGGGGAAGGGGGACTGGTCCTCGATATGGCTACACCTTC.

This clonotype was detected a few times. This chain joins TRBV20-1 and TRBJ1-3, with unresolved D. The CDR3 length is 13 residues. CDR1 is DFQATT and CDR2 is SNEGSKA in the germline V gene (reference sequence). Trimming shortened V by 0 bases and J by 3 bases, and 6 bases separated the two germline ends. The CDR3 DNA is TGCAGTGCTAGAGATCCGGGTGGAAACACCATATATTTT. It codes for CSARDPGGNTIYF.

This clonotype was counted a few times. J is TRBJ2-1 and V is TRBV12-3 or TRBV12-4; D could derive from TRBD1 or TRBD2 (5 bases each). The CDR3 has 15 amino acids. V was clipped by 3 bases and J by 7 bases, with 16 bases between them. The CDR3 is CASSLRQGVWNEQFF. For the CDR3, the DNA is TGTGCCAGCAGTTTGAGGCAGGGAGTATGGAATGAGCAGTTCTTC.

About this clonotype itself: A much larger clonotype is one base distant, so this may be a read error. The chain couples TRBV20-1 to TRBJ1-2, with 8 bases fitting TRBD1. CDR3 length: 16 residues. The V gene's germline CDR1 is DFQATT and CDR2 SNEGSKA (reference sequence). V was pared by 5 bases and J by 3 bases, with 14 bases of the junction left unmatched. This CDR3 reads CSALGQGERTYYGYTF. DNA for the CDR3: TGCAGTGCTTTAGGACAGGGAGAGAGGACCTACTATGGCTACACCTTC.

This clonotype was seen only a few times. One base away lies a much larger clone, so this may be a sequencing read error. This chain uses TRBV7-2 with TRBJ2-1; TRBD2 aligns across 12 bases. Judging by the DNA end, TRBJ2-7 fits better; the J call may be wrong. The length of the CDR3 is 16 residues. The germline CDR1 and CDR2 sequences are SGHTA and FQGNSA. CDR3 coding DNA: TGTGCCAGCAGCCACACTCGACTAGCGGGGGACAATGAGCAGTACTTC. Residues: CASSHTRLAGDNEQYF.

V and J are TRBV7-2 and TRBJ2-2, with 10 bases identical to TRBD2. V shed 7 bases and J 6 bases; nucleotides not matched to a gene: 5. The CDR3 runs to 14 residues. Germline loops: CDR1 SGHTA, CDR2 FQGNSA. This chain's CDR3 is CASKSGGAPGELFF. The CDR3 DNA reads as TGTGCCAGCAAAAGCGGGGGGGCGCCCGGGGAGCTGTTTTTT.

This clonotype was recorded many times. The rearrangement joins TRBV6-5 to TRBJ2-5; 9 bases are shared with TRBD1. The CDR3 is made up of 14 amino acids. With 5 bases clipped from V and 2 bases from J, the junction kept 3 bases outside the gene matches. Germline V gene lookup returns CDR1 MNHEY and CDR2 SVGAGI. DNA of the CDR3: TGTGCCAGCAGTCACGGGACAGGGCAAGAGACCCAGTACTTC. This translates into CASSHGTGQETQYF.

This clonotype was counted many times. V and J are TRBV29-1 and TRBJ2-5; D may correspond to TRBD1 or TRBD2 (5 bases each). V gave up 6 bases and J gave up 5 bases, with 13 bases separating them. CDR3 length: 12 amino acids. Looked up from germline, CDR1 is SQVTM and CDR2 is ANQGSEA. The CDR3 sequence is CSVRDPGETQYF. DNA for the CDR3: TGCAGCGTACGGGACCCCGGGGAGACCCAGTACTTC.

At least ten counts were recorded for this clonotype. The chain's CDR3 is CASSPGSGRKNQETQYF. The CDR3 nucleotides are TGTGCCAGCAGCCCAGGAAGTGGCAGGAAAAACCAAGAGACCCAGTACTTC. J is TRBJ2-5 and V is TRBV5-8; D gene uncertain. CDR3 length: 17 amino acids. The V and J ends lost 4 bases and 0 bases respectively, with 19 bases between them. Germline lookup yields CDR1 SGHTS and CDR2 YDEGEE.

This clonotype was recorded at least ten times. V and J are TRBV6-1 and TRBJ2-3, with 9 positions matching TRBD1. Germline CDR1 MNHNS, CDR2 SASEGT. Germline trimming cut 2 bases from V and 4 bases from J; bases unmatched to any gene: 7. There are 16 residues in the CDR3. The CDR3 DNA is TGTGCCAGCAGTGAAACAGGGGGCATAGGGTCAGATACGCAGTATTTT. Protein product: CASSETGGIGSDTQYF.

This clonotype was picked up a small number of times. The chain has TRBV20-1 and TRBJ1-1; a weak D match, TRBD1 (5 bases). V lost 6 bases to trimming and J lost 3 bases, with 11 bases between them. Germline V gene sequence: CDR1 DFQATT, CDR2 SNEGSKA (reference sequence). The CDR3 is 12 residues long. This CDR3 is CSATGADTEAFF. Written as DNA, the CDR3 is TGCAGTGCGACCGGGGCGGACACTGAAGCTTTCTTT.

At least ten counts were recorded for this clonotype. The J gene is TRBJ2-3, the V gene TRBV20-1; the match to TRBD2 covers 12 bases. With V trimmed by 2 bases and J by 6 bases, 6 bases remained unmatched. The germline V gene encodes CDR1 DFQATT and CDR2 SNEGSKA (reference sequence). CDR3 length equals 15 residues. The CDR3 is CSARSLAGGPDTQYF. The CDR3 DNA reads as TGCAGTGCTAGATCCCTAGCGGGGGGGCCGGATACGCAGTATTTT.

This clonotype was found many times. V and J are TRBV5-1 and TRBJ2-1, with D hard to call. The length of the CDR3 is 14 residues. Trimming pared 1 base from V and 8 bases from J, leaving 13 bases between. Germline lookup yields CDR1 SGHRS and CDR2 YFSETQ. The CDR3 sequence: CASSLSTLQYEQFF. The CDR3 DNA reads TGCGCCAGCAGCTTGAGCACGCTTCAATATGAGCAGTTCTTC. Variable domain in full (rest from reference TRBV5-1 and TRBJ2-1): KAGVTQTPRYLIKTRGQQVTLSCSPISGHRSVSWYQQTPGQGLQFLFEYFSETQRNKGNFPGRFSGRQFSNSRSEMNVSTLELGDSALYLCASSLSTLQYEQFFGPGTRLTVL.

This clonotype was recorded a few times. A single base separates this from a much larger clone, so it may be a read error. V gene TRBV7-2 combines with J gene TRBJ2-5; TRBD1 might be the D (6 bases). CDR3 length: 13 amino acids. Germline V gene lookup returns CDR1 SGHTA and CDR2 FQGNSA. For the CDR3, the DNA is TGTGCCAGCACCCCAGGGGTTCTAGAGGCCCAGTACTTC. Its translation is CASTPGVLEAQYF.

In this sample, this clonotype turned up many times. The chain is built from TRBV20-1 and TRBJ2-7; TRBD2 matches 10 bases. The V gene end was trimmed by 5 bases and the J gene end by 4 bases; junction bases not matched to a gene: 14. Germline-derived CDR1 and CDR2 are DFQATT and SNEGSKA (reference sequence). This CDR3 comprises 16 residues. The CDR3 DNA sequence: TGCAGTGCTTGGGGGAAAAGCGGGGGGGCTCTATACGAGCAGTACTTC. Its protein product is CSAWGKSGGALYEQYF.

This clonotype was detected a few times. V and J are TRBV27 and TRBJ1-1; TRBD1 aligns across 9 bases. Looked up from germline, CDR1 is MNHEY and CDR2 is SMNVEV (reference sequence). The trim removed 4 bases at V and 4 bases at J, leaving 13 bases unmatched. The CDR3 loop spans 17 amino acids. The CDR3 loop reads CASSSTPPPDRGTEAFF. The CDR3 DNA sequence: TGTGCCAGCAGTTCCACCCCTCCCCCGGACAGGGGCACTGAAGCTTTCTTT.

With respect to this clonotype: This sequence may be a read error, since a much larger clone differs from it by one base. The chain carries TRBV7-9 and TRBJ2-5; D tentatively reads TRBD1 or TRBD2 (5 bases each). Germline assignment: CDR1 SEHNR and CDR2 FQNEAQ (reference sequence). Trimming stripped 1 base from V and 11 bases from J, with 23 bases between. This CDR3 has 16 amino acids. The CDR3 DNA sequence: TGTGCCAGCAGCTTAGGACAGACTACAATCTCCTACGGGCAGTACTTC. Its translation is CASSLGQTTISYGQYF.

In its sample, this clonotype was seen once. A much larger clone is a single base away; this may be a read error. The chain is built from TRBV3-1 and TRBJ2-1; 12 nucleotides agree with TRBD1. The ends lost 4 bases at V and 10 bases at J; junction bases unmatched: 11. The CDR3 has 16 amino acids. Germline V gene data show CDR1 as LGHDT and CDR2 as YNNKEL (reference sequence). The CDR3 sequence: CASSPSGTGGFYEQFF. The DNA of the CDR3 is TGTGCCAGCAGCCCCTCCGGGACAGGGGGCTTCTACGAGCAGTTCTTC.

This clonotype was observed many times. The CDR3 region has the DNA TGCAGTGTCGGGGCCGGGGGCCTAGCCAAAAACATTCAGTACTTC. It yields the protein CSVGAGGLAKNIQYF. The chain couples TRBV20-1 to TRBJ2-4; D possibly matches TRBD1 or TRBD2 (6 bases each). The V gene lost 7 bases and the J gene lost 0 bases, with 16 bases spanning the gap. Germline V gives CDR1 DFQATT, CDR2 SNEGSKA (reference sequence). The CDR3 runs 15 residues.

Comment on this clonotype: A read error may produce the germline difference seen at one junction end. The chain is built from TRBV18 and TRBJ1-4, with D maybe TRBD1 (6 bases). CDR1 and CDR2 (germline): KGHSH, LQKENI. The CDR3 runs 15 residues. CDR3 sequence reads: CASPPGEGDYEKLFF. CDR3 nucleotides: TGTGCCAGCCCACCAGGCGAGGGGGACTATGAAAAACTGTTTTTT.

This clonotype has ten or more counts. This chain links TRBV7-9 with TRBJ2-7; D is perhaps TRBD1 (6 bases). The CDR3 has 14 residues. The V and J ends lost 5 bases and 3 bases respectively, with 14 bases between them. Germline V lookup: CDR1 SEHNR, CDR2 FQNEAQ (reference sequence). This chain's CDR3 is CASSPKGGNYEQYF. In DNA, the CDR3 is TGTGCCAGCAGCCCAAAAGGGGGTAACTACGAGCAGTACTTC.